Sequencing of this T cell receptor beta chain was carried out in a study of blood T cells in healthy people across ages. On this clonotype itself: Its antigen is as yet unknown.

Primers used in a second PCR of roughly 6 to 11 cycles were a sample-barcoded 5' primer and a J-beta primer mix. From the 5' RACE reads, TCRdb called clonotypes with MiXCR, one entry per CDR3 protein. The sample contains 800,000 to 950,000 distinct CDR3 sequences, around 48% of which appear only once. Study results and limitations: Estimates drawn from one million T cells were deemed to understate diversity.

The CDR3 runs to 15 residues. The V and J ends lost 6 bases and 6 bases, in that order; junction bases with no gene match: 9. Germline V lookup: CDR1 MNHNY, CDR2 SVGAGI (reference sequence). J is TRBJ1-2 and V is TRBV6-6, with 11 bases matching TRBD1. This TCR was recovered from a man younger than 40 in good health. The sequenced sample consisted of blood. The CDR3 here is CASRDRGRNSDGYTF. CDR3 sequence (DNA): TGTGCCAGCAGGGACAGGGGGCGCAATAGCGATGGCTACACCTTC.